A selection of T cell receptor beta chains follows, all from one sample in a study of vaccination and CD4 T cells after COVID-19. TCRdb recomputed calls from the PCR reads with MiXCR, one row per CDR3 protein. The sample contains fewer than 20,000 distinct CDR3 sequences, roughly 73% of which appear only once. The antigens these receptors bind are not known. The sequencing here drew on CD4+ T cells from blood, cultured in vitro, taken after SARS-CoV-2 vaccination. The receptors derive from a human donor who received a COVID-19 vaccine. Both conserved end residues are trimmed from each CDR3. The order of the fields is clone size, V gene, CDR3 protein. Only part of the rows carry a size: once, few, many, or a class if the clone is expanded.

- | TRBV24-1 | ATSDARQGARYNEQF
- | TRBV20-1 | SARRISGDLTDTQY
once | TRBV29-1 | SASLDTEAF
once | TRBV19 | ASSIGGLQETQY
- | TRBV24-1 | ATAGQDTGELF
few | TRBV11-2 | ASSYQMEGGYEQY
- | TRBV6-5 | ASSSRDRGQGNQPQH
- | TRBV7-9 | ASSQNRGNYNEQF
- | TRBV20-1 | SARVGGSPDTQY
- | TRBV5-1 | ASSQRTGGVPEGGYT
- | TRBV20-1 | SARVRPTDLGYT
- | TRBV30 | AWSKGGETQY
- | TRBV7-6 | ASSPVIGNYGYT
- | TRBV20-1 | SARGQGSASYT
once | TRBV12-3/TRBV12-4 | ASSFEAGLYGYT
- | TRBV7-2 | ASSTQTGRVSGELF
- | TRBV6-5 | ASSYSGNYGYT
- | TRBV30 | AWSRQGNQPQH
once | TRBV12-3/TRBV12-4 | ASSFTQGLGQPQH
- | TRBV6-1 | ASTPLRTAHWQY
- | TRBV12-3/TRBV12-4 | AIQPAAQESETQY
- | TRBV9 | ASSARRGLVDTQY
- | TRBV11-3 | ASSLVFSGGVVGTDTQY
medium-sized | TRBV20-1 | SARENGVGADTQY
- | TRBV20-1 | SARTDGETQY
- | TRBV6-1 | ASSERLGTENTEAF
- | TRBV19 | ASSRGPSYGYT
few | TRBV15 | ATSRDRVLSHEQY
few | TRBV21-1 | ASSTGLHPEYSNQPQH
- | TRBV2 | ASRTGRDQETQY
- | TRBV15 | ATSRDPRLVGNTIY
- | TRBV20-1 | SATIGVPAGETQY
- | TRBV25-1 | ASTPIIGTHTNTGELF
- | TRBV20-1 | SAEAGGGITDTQY
- | TRBV20-1 | SAAQAGNYGYT
- | TRBV21-1 | ASTMGRGAPPGELF
- | TRBV24-1 | ATSLTAPSTGELF
- | TRBV28 | ASPKDRGGSYEQY
- | TRBV24-1 | ATSEGQGSNQPQY
- | TRBV7-6 | ASSIGEERTQY